This T cell receptor (beta chain) was captured in a study of blood T cell repertoires in COVID-19. As for the study in general: Sources were T cells, B-cell-depleted T cells, or PBMCs; the material itself was cDNA or gDNA.

Original analysis: Reference gene primers were amplified, and this amplification served to estimate nucleated cell counts. Generated by immunoSEQ multiplex PCR, the TCRdb table keeps only in-frame clones and is missing some. The V and J calls and clone size come from that table; D and trimming were worked out from the DNA. The sample yields some 180,000 clones, approximately 82% seen once. V lost 3 bases and J lost 2, with 7 bases in between. Germline assignment: CDR1 MDHEN and CDR2 SYDVKM. The CDR3 is 13 residues long. The sequencing sample was made of peripheral blood. This chain uses TRBV28 with TRBJ2-5; D is unresolved. This TCR was sampled from a human donor in a cohort sampled during active COVID-19. The CDR3 sequence is CASSFIEQETQYF. The CDR3 DNA is TGTGCCAGCAGTTTTATCGAGCAAGAGACCCAGTACTTC.